This T cell receptor (beta chain) appears in the sequencing data of a study of cytomegalovirus exposure and HLA in healthy donors. PCR employed 60 Vbeta and 13 Jbeta primers. Produced via immunoSEQ multiplex PCR; TCRdb's table is partial and in-frame only. Here the sample spans around 120,000 clones, approximately 75% being singletons. V lost 5 bases to trimming and J lost 4 bases, with 8 bases between them. The CDR3 covers 13 residues. Germline assignment: CDR1 SNHLY and CDR2 FYNNEI. Worth noting for this clone: What it recognizes is unknown.

Study-level points and caveats: According to an earlier analysis, most TCR beta V segments yielded productive rearrangements about 90% or about 30% of the time. With further analysis later on, most CMV-associated TCR beta chains appeared HLA-restricted. Across all donors, roughly uniform sequencing depth was an assumption of the presence/absence analyses.

Donors were nominally healthy when sampled, though unrecorded immune exposures were likely. Sequenced: PBMCs. This clonotype was obtained from a woman aged 40 to 55 in good health and CMV-seropositive. The chain combines TRBV2 with TRBJ2-2, with unresolved D. CDR3 in DNA: TGTGCCAGCAGTTTCGTCGGCACCGGGGAGCTGTTTTTT. Protein sequence: CASSFVGTGELFF.